Sequencing of this T cell receptor (beta chain) was carried out in a study of cytomegalovirus exposure and HLA in healthy donors. This PCR relied on a set of 60 Vbeta primers and 13 Jbeta primers. Sequencing was performed with immunoSEQ multiplex PCR; in TCRdb, only in-frame clones are kept and a portion is missing. The data show approximately 160,000 clones, with under 80% seen just once and 13% held by the top ten. Whole-study findings and limits: There were several of the most significant clusters that appeared linked to common viral pathogens in a later analysis. Per a later analysis, HLA-associated TCR beta chains showed more clonal expansion than other, equally common TCR beta chains. The authors assumed roughly uniform sequencing depth across donors for presence/absence analyses.

This clone was seen a few times. As yet, its antigen is unknown. Donors sampled were nominally healthy, though unrecorded immune exposures were likely. The CDR3 spans 13 residues. Germline V gene sequence: CDR1 SEHNR, CDR2 FQNEAQ (reference sequence). Trimming cost V 8 bases and J 6 bases; bases outside gene matches: 6. The clonotype was recovered from a woman aged 45-65 years in good health and CMV-seropositive. The V call is TRBV7-9, the J call TRBJ2-1; 8 nucleotides align to TRBD1. The sample comprised PBMCs. CDR3 region: CASGRTGGNEQFF. DNA of the CDR3: TGTGCCAGCGGTCGAACAGGGGGCAATGAGCAGTTCTTC.